This T cell receptor beta chain was recorded in a study of blood T cells in healthy people across ages. V lost 6 bases and J lost 7; bases outside the gene matches: 12. The germline gives CDR1 MNHNY, CDR2 SVGAGI (reference sequence). The CDR3 extends over 17 amino acids. A sample-barcoded 5' primer and a J-beta primer mix were used in a second PCR of roughly 6 to 11 cycles. TCRdb independently ran MiXCR on the 5' RACE reads; one entry per CDR3 protein. Counted here are hundreds of thousands of distinct CDR3 sequences, around half occurring once; the ten biggest clones make up 20% to 25%. Aged about 6 to 90, donors were systemically healthy Caucasians from Russia. Ten or more counts support this clonotype.

Sample: blood. This chain joins TRBV6-6 and TRBJ2-1, with 13 nucleotides matching TRBD2. The receptor's source is an elderly man in good health. This CDR3 is CASSQNFVGLAGNEQFF. In nucleotides, the CDR3 is TGTGCCAGCAGCCAAAATTTTGTGGGACTAGCGGGGAATGAGCAGTTCTTC.